Below, 26 T cell receptor beta chains from the same sample are listed, as sequenced in a study of blood T cell repertoires in COVID-19. Using immunoSEQ multiplex PCR, the repertoire was profiled, and TCRdb retains in-frame clones only, with some absent. The sample shows about 140,000 clones, roughly 90% of them seen only once. Sample: peripheral blood. Receptors were obtained from a man aged 55 to 70 with active or convalescent COVID-19.

This CDR3 reads CASSLGPPVGETQYF. Here the CDR3 DNA reads TGTGCCAGCAGCCTGGGGCCTCCGGTAGGGGAGACCCAGTACTTC. The J gene is TRBJ2-5, the V gene TRBV7-2, with D perhaps TRBD1 (5 bases). The CDR3 extends over 15 amino acids. Trimming removed 5 bases at V and 5 bases at J, with 18 bases between. CDR1 SGHTA and CDR2 FQGNSA come from the germline V gene.

The chain combines TRBV28 with TRBJ2-1; TRBD2 matches 8 bases. Trimming removed 1 base from V and 2 bases from J; junction bases left unmatched: 4. This CDR3 has 16 amino acids. Germline values: CDR1 MDHEN, CDR2 SYDVKM. CDR3 amino acids: CASSLSSGGPYNEQFF. The CDR3 bases are TGTGCCAGCAGTTTATCGAGCGGGGGCCCCTACAATGAGCAGTTCTTC.

The chain links TRBV10-3 to TRBJ1-2, with TRBD1 as a possible D gene (6 bases). Germline V gene data show CDR1 as ENHRY and CDR2 as SYGVKD. CDR3 length: 13 residues. The germline V and J ends were trimmed by 4 bases and 3 bases, with 9 bases remaining between them. The CDR3 reads CAISVNRDYGYTF. For the CDR3, the DNA is TGTGCCATCAGTGTAAACAGGGACTATGGCTACACCTTC.

This chain links TRBV5-1 with TRBJ2-6; 9 bases line up with TRBD1. The germline V gene has CDR1 SGHRS and CDR2 YFSETQ. The CDR3 is 16 amino acids. With 4 bases clipped from V and 2 bases from J, the junction kept 4 bases outside the gene matches. CDR3 in DNA: TGCGCCAGCAGCGCCGGGACAGGGACTGGGGCCAACGTCCTGACTTTC. Residues: CASSAGTGTGANVLTF.

This clone has only one observation. The chain combines TRBV7-2 with TRBJ2-5; D is unclear. This CDR3 spans 17 amino acids. The ends were cut back, 4 bases at V and 0 bases at J, with 18 bases in the middle. Germline assignment: CDR1 SGHTA and CDR2 FQGNSA. CDR3 in DNA: TGTGCCAGCAGCTACCCCAGGCAGGCCTCCCACCAAGAGACCCAGTACTTC. Translation: CASSYPRQASHQETQYF.

The J gene is TRBJ2-3, the V gene TRBV19; 7 bases are a match to TRBD1. V trimming: 1 base; J trimming: 4 bases; junction bases outside the gene matches: 5. Germline V CDR1 and CDR2: LNHDA, SQIVND (reference sequence). CDR3 size: 15 residues. For the CDR3, the DNA is TGTGCCAGTAGTATAGTAAGACAGGGTTCAGATACGCAGTATTTT. Protein sequence: CASSIVRQGSDTQYF. Supplemented by reference TRBV19 and TRBJ2-3, the full variable domain reads DGGITQSPKYLFRKEGQNVTLSCEQNLNHDAMYWYRQDPGQGLRLIYYSQIVNDFQKGDIAEGYSVSREKKESFPLTVTSAQKNPTAFYLCASSIVRQGSDTQYFGPGTRLTVL.

The chain employs TRBV20-1 and TRBJ1-2; 7 nucleotides match TRBD1. The J segment lost 4 bases and the V segment lost 3 bases, leaving 8 bases of the junction unmatched. Per the germline V gene, CDR1 is DFQATT and CDR2 is SNEGSKA (reference sequence). CDR3 size: 14 residues. CDR3 sequence: CSASDRVRIYGYTF. The CDR3 bases are TGCAGTGCTAGTGACAGGGTTCGTATCTATGGCTACACCTTC.

The chain has TRBV5-6 and TRBJ2-2; D is unresolved. The CDR3 has 14 residues. Germline V lookup: CDR1 SGHDT, CDR2 YYEEEE. The germline V and J ends were trimmed by 3 bases and 6 bases, with 12 bases remaining between them. The CDR3 nucleotides read TGTGCCAGCAGCTCTATAACTGGTTCCGGGGAGCTGTTTTTT. Protein: CASSSITGSGELFF.

This clone was seen only a few times. V and J are TRBV30 and TRBJ2-2; D is perhaps TRBD1 (6 bases). Trimming shortened V by 5 bases and J by 7 bases, and 17 bases separated the two germline ends. CDR3 length: 14 amino acids. The germline V gene has CDR1 GTSNPN and CDR2 SVGIG (reference sequence). The DNA of the CDR3 is TGTGCCTGGCGGATTTCTGCAGGGGACGGGGAGCTGTTTTTT. Its protein product is CAWRISAGDGELFF.

This chain connects TRBV7-9 to TRBJ1-1; D is possibly TRBD1 (5 bases). The V gene lost 2 bases and the J gene lost 1 base, with 11 bases spanning the gap. CDR3 length: 15 amino acids. Germline CDR1 reads SEHNR; CDR2 reads FQNEAQ (reference sequence). CDR3 in DNA: TGTGCCAGCAGCTTAACTCCGCAGGGGAACACTGAAGCTTTCTTT. Residues: CASSLTPQGNTEAFF.

The V and J genes are TRBV7-2 and TRBJ1-3; D unresolved. The CDR3 extends over 16 amino acids. CDR1 is SGHTA and CDR2 is FQGNSA in the germline V gene. The V end lost 2 bases, the J end lost 3 bases, and 14 bases lay between the germline ends. CDR3 sequence reads: CASSLTSPAYGNTIYF. DNA of the CDR3: TGTGCCAGCAGCTTAACTAGTCCGGCCTATGGAAACACCATATATTTT.

The chain carries TRBV18 and TRBJ1-5; maybe TRBD1 (6 bases). The CDR3 contains 16 residues. V shed 0 bases and J shed 5 bases, with 14 bases lying between them. Looked up from germline, CDR1 is KGHSH and CDR2 is LQKENI. The CDR3 sequence is CASSPPRQGKDQPQHF. In DNA, the CDR3 is TGTGCCAGCTCACCACCTCGTCAGGGGAAGGATCAGCCCCAGCATTTT.

The chain carries TRBV5-4 and TRBJ1-1; D is unresolved. There are 13 residues in the CDR3. Trimming cost V 0 bases and J 3 bases, with 6 bases left between them. Germline CDR1 SGHNT, CDR2 YYREEE (reference sequence). The CDR3: CASSLAFDTEAFF. The CDR3 DNA reads TGTGCCAGCAGCTTGGCGTTTGACACTGAAGCTTTCTTT.

This clone appeared a single time. The CDR3 nucleotides are TGTGCCAGCAGTTTCTCGACTAGCGGGGGGGCCTCTAGCACAGATACGCAGTATTTT. Amino acid sequence: CASSFSTSGGASSTDTQYF. The chain combines TRBV6-2 or TRBV6-3 with TRBJ2-3, with TRBD2 identical over 14 bases. V was clipped by 4 bases and J by 0 bases; unmatched bases: 9. This CDR3 has 19 amino acids. Germline assignment: CDR1 MNHEY and CDR2 SVGEGT.

The V call is TRBV11-2, the J call TRBJ2-1, with D possibly TRBD2 on 5 matching bases. The germline V gene has CDR1 SGHAT and CDR2 FQNNGV. The CDR3 consists of 15 residues. V was cut by 1 base and J by 6 bases, with 13 bases left in between. DNA for the CDR3: TGTGCCAGCAGCTTAGGAGTCGGCGGGCTCAATGAGCAGTTCTTC. It yields the protein CASSLGVGGLNEQFF.

The chain uses TRBV7-6 and TRBJ1-1, with D uncertain. Germline assignment: CDR1 SGHVS and CDR2 FNYEAQ. Trimming removed 0 bases at V and 0 bases at J, with 11 bases between. The CDR3 runs to 16 residues. This CDR3 is CASSLAQARMNTEAFF. The CDR3, as DNA: TGTGCCAGCAGCTTAGCGCAGGCAAGGATGAACACTGAAGCTTTCTTT.

This clone was recorded once. The rearrangement links TRBV5-5 to TRBJ1-2; D possibly corresponds to TRBD1 (5 bases). This CDR3 spans 15 amino acids. CDR1 is SGHKS, CDR2 YYEKEE, per germline (reference sequence). V lost 4 bases to trimming and J lost 4 bases, with 17 bases between them. The CDR3 DNA follows: TGTGCCAGCAGCCCGCTGGAAGGGGTGTTCTATGGCTACACCTTC. Amino acid sequence: CASSPLEGVFYGYTF.

CDR3 loop: CASSQVPSGGQTDTQYF. Here the CDR3 DNA reads TGCGCCAGCAGCCAAGTCCCCTCGGGCGGGCAAACAGATACGCAGTATTTT. The rearrangement joins TRBV4-1 to TRBJ2-3; the D gene is possibly TRBD2 (5 bases). CDR1 is MGHRA, CDR2 YSYEKL, per germline. V lost 1 base to trimming and J lost 3 bases, with 17 bases between them. The CDR3 has 17 amino acids.

The rearrangement joins TRBV2 to TRBJ2-7, with D tentatively TRBD2 (6 bases). Germline V gene data show CDR1 as SNHLY and CDR2 as FYNNEI. This CDR3 has 12 residues. The germline V and J ends were trimmed by 9 bases and 0 bases, with 9 bases remaining between them. This CDR3 reads CASGLNSYEQYF. CDR3 DNA sequence: TGTGCCAGTGGACTAAACTCCTACGAGCAGTACTTC.

The chain recombines TRBV27 with TRBJ2-7; no reliable D call. Per the germline V gene, CDR1 is MNHEY and CDR2 is SMNVEV (reference sequence). Deletions cut 4 bases from V and 0 bases from J, with 13 bases between. There are 15 residues in the CDR3. The CDR3 region has the DNA TGTGCCAGCAGTTCACCAGCTGGGCCCTCCTACGAGCAGTACTTC. This gives the protein CASSSPAGPSYEQYF.

The genes are TRBV4-1 and TRBJ2-1, with D possibly being TRBD2 (6 bases). The V gene lost 1 base and the J gene lost 3 bases, with 16 bases spanning the gap. From germline, CDR1 is MGHRA and CDR2 YSYEKL. The CDR3 spans 17 residues. The CDR3 reads CASSQGVGGSVYNEQFF. The CDR3 DNA sequence: TGCGCCAGCAGCCAAGGAGTTGGGGGGAGTGTCTACAATGAGCAGTTCTTC.

This chain links TRBV2 with TRBJ2-1; TRBD1 aligns across 7 bases. The CDR3 is made up of 14 amino acids. Germline CDR1 SNHLY, CDR2 FYNNEI. V lost 4 bases to trimming and J lost 2 bases; unmatched junction nucleotides: 2. CDR3 residues: CASSAGTAYNEQFF. CDR3 bases: TGTGCCAGCAGTGCCGGGACAGCCTACAATGAGCAGTTCTTC.

CDR3 loop: CASSPPWGVGNQPQHF. CDR3 DNA: TGTGCCAGCAGCCCGCCCTGGGGCGTCGGGAATCAGCCCCAGCATTTT. The gene calls are TRBV6-6 and TRBJ1-5; the D gene is possibly TRBD1 (5 bases). This CDR3 has 16 residues. Germline V gene data show CDR1 as MNHNY and CDR2 as SVGAGI (reference sequence). Deletions cut 6 bases from V and 4 bases from J, with 19 bases between.

The V call is TRBV4-3, the J call TRBJ1-4; D is ambiguous. Per the germline V gene, CDR1 is LGHNA and CDR2 is YSLEER. The CDR3 is made up of 15 amino acids. V was pared by 0 bases and J by 7 bases, with 12 bases between. The CDR3 here is CASSQEQTGSEKLFF. The CDR3 coding sequence is TGCGCCAGCAGCCAAGAGCAAACGGGGAGTGAAAAACTGTTTTTT.

J is TRBJ2-1 and V is TRBV9, with 10 nucleotides matching TRBD1. Germline lookup yields CDR1 SGDLS and CDR2 YYNGEE. The CDR3 length is 16 residues. V gave up 4 bases and J gave up 4 bases; unmatched junction bases: 8. CDR3 loop: CASSPRQGAAYNEQFF. CDR3 nucleotide sequence: TGTGCCAGCAGCCCCCGACAGGGGGCGGCGTACAATGAGCAGTTCTTC.

There are a few counts of this clone. The chain recombines TRBV2 with TRBJ2-1; 7 nucleotides match TRBD2. The germline V gene encodes CDR1 SNHLY and CDR2 FYNNEI. CDR3 length: 15 residues. Trimming cost V 6 bases and J 2 bases; bases outside gene matches: 7. CDR3 DNA: TGTGCCAGCAGACAAATTAGCGGGCCCTACAATGAGCAGTTCTTC. This codes for CASRQISGPYNEQFF.